This TCR beta chain was sequenced during a study of blood T cell repertoires in COVID-19 (dated by TCRdb to 2020 to 2021). Turning to the overall study: Samples from collaborators originated in the United States, Italy and Spain and spanned both the acute and convalescent phases of COVID-19. Nearly every sample came with metadata listing a de-identified subject ID, COVID-19 status, age in years and sex. The material from the prospective study consisted of cDNA or gDNA derived from T cells, B-cell-depleted T cells, or PBMCs. Deeply sampled blood TCRbeta repertoires from subjects exposed to, actively infected with, or recovered from COVID-19 were included in the dataset. HLA class I and class II types, where available, came from metadata supplied by the sample provider rather than from assay-based typing. Samples were obtained from the ongoing ImmuneRACE study (first 160 participants) and from some 1,300 subjects provided by 6 global collaborators. The repertoires were made available in a free public database intended to serve as a resource for research on the immune response to SARS-CoV-2. The paper as a whole reports these results and caveats: How much clinical and demographic metadata was included differed by source and by participant, and the metadata was provided uncurated.

The immunoSEQ Assay, a bias-controlled multiplex PCR, was used to amplify TCRbeta CDR3 regions from genomic DNA. The study's own analysis went as follows. Nucleated cell counts per sample were estimated from amplification of reference gene primers within the assay. To quantify the absolute abundance of each unique TCRbeta CDR3 rearrangement, sequence reads were collapsed and filtered. For each sample, productive Simpson clonality was calculated by taking the square root of Simpson's diversity index across productive rearrangements. TCRdb mirrors the immuneACCESS table, restricted to in-frame sequences. Some clones are absent from its copies; in checked studies, under half trace to an unresolved V gene, and the reason for the others is unknown. That table is the source of V, J and clone size, and D and trimming were worked out from the DNA. The sample records around 44,000 clones, roughly 90% of which are singletons. The ten largest clones add up to approximately 12% of the sample.

Whole blood was collected in K2EDTA tubes by collaborating institutions according to the institutions' own protocols. For TCRbeta analysis, collaborators shipped samples in one of three forms: frozen whole blood, isolated PBMCs, or DNA extracted from either of those sample types. The CDR3 goes from the cysteine to the phenylalanine over 17 residues. Only the CDR3 DNA is retained, 51 bases long and in frame from the first base. CDR1 SGHRS and CDR2 YFSETQ are derived from the germline V gene. Germline trimming amounts to 1 base on V and 4 bases on J, with 9 as the count of junction bases outside the gene matches. On this clone: Its antigen remains unidentified. Base qualities were left out, and no much larger clone turns up one base away.

The receptor chain draws on TRBV5-1 and TRBJ2-1; 9 junctional bases match TRBD2. The material sequenced was peripheral blood. The receptor was derived from a human donor in a cohort sampled during active COVID-19. The DNA sequence is given as TGCGCCAGCAGCTTGAGGCGGGCTAGCGGGGATTACAATGAGCAGTTCTTC. The resulting protein is CASSLRRASGDYNEQFF.